These 19 T cell receptor beta chains were sequenced from one sample in a study of CD8+ T cells in alopecia areata. RNA was isolated and reverse transcribed to cDNA, the sequencing template. Libraries were prepared by immunoSEQ multiplex PCR; TCRdb keeps only in-frame clonotypes and omits some of them. The top ten clones hold more than 0.4% of a sample with fewer than 250,000 clones, around two fifths of them seen once. Treatment meaning: oral pan-JAK inhibitor, 5-10 mg twice daily. This material consisted of CD4+ T cells sorted from blood, taken at roughly week 30, from a patient treated with tofacitinib. Receptors were obtained from a human donor with alopecia areata.

This chain links TRBV29-1 with TRBJ2-3; 7 nucleotides line up with TRBD1. Germline assignment: CDR1 SQVTM and CDR2 ANQGSEA. Trimming at V came to 6 bases and at J to 3 bases, leaving 6 bases not matched to a gene. CDR3 size: 13 residues. CDR3 DNA sequence: TGCAGCGTCAATACACAGGGGACAGATACGCAGTATTTT. Protein sequence: CSVNTQGTDTQYF.

The chain links TRBV7-8 to TRBJ2-6; D gene ambiguous. Trimming cost V 11 bases and J 0 bases, with 26 bases left between them. Germline V gene sequence: CDR1 SGHVS, CDR2 FQNEAQ. This CDR3 region has 19 residues. CDR3 DNA sequence: TGTGCCGCATTGCCTAGGCCTACTCTTGAACCCTCTGGGGCCAACGTCCTGACTTTC. It translates to CAALPRPTLEPSGANVLTF.

The V and J genes are TRBV5-1 and TRBJ1-2; no clear D. The CDR3 has 13 amino acids. CDR1 SGHRS and CDR2 YFSETQ come from the germline V gene. The ends were cut back, 4 bases at V and 6 bases at J, with 13 bases in the middle. The CDR3 protein is CASSLSIQDGYTF. CDR3 in DNA: TGCGCCAGCAGCCTGTCAATTCAGGATGGCTACACCTTC.

The V call is TRBV29-1, the J call TRBJ1-1; a possible D gene is TRBD1 (5 bases). V was trimmed by 6 bases and J by 0 bases, leaving 8 bases between them. The germline V gene encodes CDR1 SQVTM and CDR2 ANQGSEA. This CDR3 is built from 12 residues. This CDR3 is CSVEGMNTEAFF. CDR3 DNA sequence: TGCAGCGTGGAGGGGATGAACACTGAAGCTTTCTTT.

The chain carries TRBV29-1 and TRBJ1-1; the D gene is possibly TRBD1 (5 bases). In germline, CDR1 is SQVTM, CDR2 ANQGSEA. This CDR3 comprises 14 residues. The germline V and J ends were trimmed by 2 bases and 2 bases, with 12 bases remaining between them. In nucleotides, the CDR3 is TGCAGCGTTGAAATTGCGGGGGTTAACACTGAAGCTTTCTTT. Translation gives CSVEIAGVNTEAFF.

This clone was counted a few times. This rearrangement joins TRBV13 to TRBJ2-6; D remains unclear. V lost 4 bases and J 0 bases, leaving 4 bases between the germline ends. The CDR3 contains 14 residues. CDR1 and CDR2 from the germline V gene are PRHDT and FYEKMQ (reference sequence). The CDR3 loop is CASSSSSGANVLTF. Written as DNA, the CDR3 is TGTGCCAGCAGCTCGAGCTCTGGGGCCAACGTCCTGACTTTC.

The sample holds one count of this clone. The chain employs TRBV6-5 and TRBJ1-2; D is perhaps TRBD1 (6 bases). The germline CDR1 and CDR2 sequences are MNHEY and SVGAGI. This CDR3 spans 13 amino acids. The V and J ends lost 5 bases and 4 bases respectively, with 11 bases between them. The CDR3 DNA reads as TGTGCCAGCAGTGAACAGGGAGTCTATGGCTACACCTTC. Residues: CASSEQGVYGYTF.

This sequence joins TRBV5-4 and TRBJ1-1; the D gene is possibly TRBD1 (6 bases). Trimming stripped 0 bases from V and 11 bases from J, with 11 bases between. This CDR3 is 12 amino acids long. The V gene's germline CDR1 is SGHNT and CDR2 YYREEE (reference sequence). CDR3 sequence reads: CASSLEQGDAFF. Written as DNA, the CDR3 is TGTGCCAGCAGCTTGGAACAGGGAGACGCTTTCTTT.

This clone was counted only a few times. The chain carries TRBV7-6 and TRBJ1-3; D is undetermined. The length of the CDR3 is 13 residues. The V gene's germline CDR1 is SGHVS and CDR2 FNYEAQ. V was cut by 0 bases and J by 0 bases, with 0 bases left in between. This CDR3 is CASSLASGNTIYF. The CDR3 DNA reads as TGTGCCAGCAGCTTAGCCTCTGGAAACACCATATATTTT.

The chain has TRBV27 and TRBJ2-2; D remains ambiguous. V was clipped by 3 bases and J by 4 bases, with 3 bases between them. The CDR3 is 12 amino acids. Germline-derived CDR1 and CDR2 are MNHEY and SMNVEV (reference sequence). CDR3 sequence reads: CASSFLTGELFF. Here the CDR3 DNA reads TGTGCCAGCAGTTTCCTCACCGGGGAGCTGTTTTTT.

V is TRBV9 and J is TRBJ2-1, with 7 positions matching TRBD2. With V trimmed by 0 bases and J by 4 bases, 4 bases remained unmatched. The CDR3 has 15 residues. In germline, CDR1 is SGDLS, CDR2 YYNGEE. The CDR3, as DNA: TGTGCCAGCAGCGTAGGTGCTAGCGGTTACAATGAGCAGTTCTTC. This codes for CASSVGASGYNEQFF.

The chain combines TRBV7-2 with TRBJ2-5; a possible D gene is TRBD1 (5 bases). This CDR3 region has 15 residues. Trimming stripped 1 base from V and 4 bases from J, with 13 bases between. Germline CDR1 reads SGHTA; CDR2 reads FQGNSA. The CDR3 DNA follows: TGTGCCAGCAGCTTAGTGTTCGACAGTCTAGAGACCCAGTACTTC. Protein: CASSLVFDSLETQYF.

This clone was seen a handful of times. This chain connects TRBV6-9 to TRBJ1-2; D is ambiguous. Trimming took off 8 bases at V and 3 bases at J, with 7 bases between the two ends. This CDR3 comprises 11 residues. From germline, CDR1 is MNHGY and CDR2 SVAAGI. The CDR3 DNA follows: TGTGCCAGCCACAAATACTATGGCTACACCTTC. Encoded protein: CASHKYYGYTF.

The gene calls are TRBV11-2 and TRBJ1-6, with D possibly TRBD1 on 5 matching bases. Germline values: CDR1 SGHAT, CDR2 FQNNGV. The CDR3 length is 13 residues. V lost 6 bases to trimming and J lost 7 bases, with 10 bases between them. The CDR3 sequence: CASSTSGNSPLHF. CDR3 DNA: TGTGCCAGCAGTACCTCAGGGAATTCACCCCTCCACTTT. Supplemented by reference TRBV11-2 and TRBJ1-6, the full variable domain reads EAGVAQSPRYKIIEKRQSVAFWCNPISGHATLYWYQQILGQGPKLLIQFQNNGVVDDSQLPKDRFSAERLKGVDSTLKIQPAKLEDSAVYLCASSTSGNSPLHFGNGTRLTVT.

This clone was counted a few times. The gene calls are TRBV19 and TRBJ1-2; unclear D gene. Germline-derived CDR1 and CDR2 are LNHDA and SQIVND (reference sequence). The V end lost 3 bases, the J end lost 2 bases, and 13 bases lay between the germline ends. The CDR3 extends over 15 amino acids. The CDR3 loop reads CASSINILLNYGYTF. Here the CDR3 DNA reads TGTGCCAGTAGTATTAACATTCTCCTCAACTATGGCTACACCTTC.

This clone was recorded a few times. V gene TRBV5-1 combines with J gene TRBJ2-3; tentative D call: TRBD1 (5 bases). V was shortened by 2 bases and J by 1 base, with 11 bases between the two germline ends. Germline CDR1 and CDR2: SGHRS and YFSETQ. The CDR3 is 15 amino acids. The DNA for the CDR3 is TGCGCCAGCAGCTTCGAGACAGACCGCACAGATACGCAGTATTTT. Translation gives CASSFETDRTDTQYF.

The J gene is TRBJ2-7, the V gene TRBV19; D call uncertain. The CDR3 loop spans 13 amino acids. The germline V and J ends were trimmed by 5 bases and 3 bases, with 11 bases remaining between them. Germline V gene sequence: CDR1 LNHDA, CDR2 SQIVND (reference sequence). CDR3 loop: CASSDTSDYEQYF. CDR3 sequence (DNA): TGTGCCAGTAGTGACACGTCAGACTACGAGCAGTACTTC. Combining the CDR3 with reference TRBV19 and TRBJ2-7 gives the whole variable domain DGGITQSPKYLFRKEGQNVTLSCEQNLNHDAMYWYRQDPGQGLRLIYYSQIVNDFQKGDIAEGYSVSREKKESFPLTVTSAQKNPTAFYLCASSDTSDYEQYFGPGTRLTVT.

This clone has more than one count but fewer than ten. The genes are TRBV11-2 and TRBJ2-1, with D perhaps assigned TRBD1 or TRBD2 (5 bases each). The length of the CDR3 is 12 residues. V lost 6 bases to trimming and J lost 6 bases, with 9 bases between them. Germline lookup yields CDR1 SGHAT and CDR2 FQNNGV. Here the CDR3 DNA reads TGTGCCAGCAGAGGGGCGGGCAATGAGCAGTTCTTC. Translation gives CASRGAGNEQFF.

The CDR3 loop reads CASSSREGGISEQFF. In DNA, the CDR3 is TGCGCCAGCAGCTCCCGGGAGGGAGGAATAAGTGAGCAGTTCTTC. V usage is TRBV5-1 and J usage is TRBJ2-1; 8 nucleotides align to TRBD2. Trimming took 3 bases from V and 9 from J; bases not matched to a gene: 11. Germline CDR1 and CDR2: SGHRS and YFSETQ. The CDR3 has 15 residues.